The T cell receptor (beta chain) under discussion was sequenced for a study of T cell repertoires in cytomegalovirus infection. Concerning this clonotype: Its antigen is unidentified.

The CDR3 is made up of 16 amino acids. V was cut by 2 bases and J by 2 bases, with 13 bases left in between. CDR1 and CDR2 (germline): MDHEN, SYDVKM. From the reads, TCRdb called clonotypes with MiXCR, one entry per CDR3 protein. The data hold a few hundred thousand distinct CDR3 sequences, with about 25% observed a single time. This receptor was identified in a human donor in good health (CMV status not recorded). Some clones in this sample may be carry-over from other donors' samples. The material sequenced was cultured PBMCs, taken from culture after CMV antigen stimulation. The gene calls are TRBV28 and TRBJ2-1, with D perhaps TRBD1 (6 bases). The CDR3 bases are TGTGCCAGCAGTTTACGCCCATGGGGGCCCTACAATGAGCAGTTCTTC. Its protein product is CASSLRPWGPYNEQFF.